This T cell receptor beta chain was captured in a study of radiation and T cells in renal cell carcinoma. About the research overall: Nephrectomy followed 15 Gy stereotactic body radiation by 4 weeks.

To note about this clone: Its target is not known.

The protocol was immunoSEQ multiplex PCR, while the TCRdb copy is restricted to in-frame clones and leaves out a portion. The data hold some 120,000 clones, with more than 80% observed a single time. CDR1 and CDR2 (germline): SGHAT, FQNNGV. The CDR3 extends over 14 amino acids. Trimming took off 3 bases at V and 0 bases at J, with 9 bases between the two ends. The sample's time point: blood 2 weeks post-SBRT. Treatment described: 15 Gy SBRT to primary tumor, nephrectomy 4 weeks later. Serial blood draws occurred at baseline and 2 and 4 weeks post-SBRT. This renal cell carcinoma was of the clear cell type. Study results and limitations: From baseline, blood top tumor clonotypes peaked at 2 weeks post-radiation.

The starting material was blood, obtained from a patient whose treatment included radiotherapy and nephrectomy. This clonotype was sampled from an older woman with renal cell carcinoma. The gene calls are TRBV11-2 and TRBJ2-7, with a possible D match to TRBD1 (5 bases). CDR3 amino acids: CASSLGRTSYEQYF. The CDR3, as DNA: TGTGCCAGCAGCTTGGGGCGGACCTCCTACGAGCAGTACTTC.